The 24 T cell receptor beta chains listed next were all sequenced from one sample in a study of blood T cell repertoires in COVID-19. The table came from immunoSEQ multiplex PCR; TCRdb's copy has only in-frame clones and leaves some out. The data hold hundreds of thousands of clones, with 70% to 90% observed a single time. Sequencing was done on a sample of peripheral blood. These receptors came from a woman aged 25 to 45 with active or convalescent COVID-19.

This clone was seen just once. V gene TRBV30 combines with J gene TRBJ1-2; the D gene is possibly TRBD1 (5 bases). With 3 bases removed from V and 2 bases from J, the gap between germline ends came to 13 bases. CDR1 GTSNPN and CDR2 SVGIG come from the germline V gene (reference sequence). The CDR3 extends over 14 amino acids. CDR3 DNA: TGTGCCTGGAGCCCGGGGGGGGAAAACTATGGCTACACCTTC. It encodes CAWSPGGENYGYTF.

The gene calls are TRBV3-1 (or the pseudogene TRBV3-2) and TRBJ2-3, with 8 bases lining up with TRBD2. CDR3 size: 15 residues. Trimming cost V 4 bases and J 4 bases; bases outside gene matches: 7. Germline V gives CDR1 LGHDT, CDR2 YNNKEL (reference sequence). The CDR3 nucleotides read TGTGCCAGCAGCCTGAAGGCGGGGGGCGCAGATACGCAGTATTTT. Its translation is CASSLKAGGADTQYF.

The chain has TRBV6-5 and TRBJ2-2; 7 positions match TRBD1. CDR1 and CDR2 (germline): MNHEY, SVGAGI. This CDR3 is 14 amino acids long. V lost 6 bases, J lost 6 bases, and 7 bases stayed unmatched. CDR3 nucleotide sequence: TGTGCCAGCAGGGAGACAGGGCTGTCCGGGGAGCTGTTTTTT. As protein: CASRETGLSGELFF.

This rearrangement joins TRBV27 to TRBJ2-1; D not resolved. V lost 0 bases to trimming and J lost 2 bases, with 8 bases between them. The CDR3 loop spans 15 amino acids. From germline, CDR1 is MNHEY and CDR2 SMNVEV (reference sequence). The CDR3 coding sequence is TGTGCCAGCAGTTTATCGTCCGACACCTACAATGAGCAGTTCTTC. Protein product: CASSLSSDTYNEQFF.

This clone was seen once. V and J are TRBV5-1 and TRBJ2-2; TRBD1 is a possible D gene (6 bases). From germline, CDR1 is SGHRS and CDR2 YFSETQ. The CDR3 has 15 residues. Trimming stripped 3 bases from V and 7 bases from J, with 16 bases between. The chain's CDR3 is CASSSQGHFGGELFF. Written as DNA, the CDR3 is TGCGCCAGCAGCTCCCAGGGGCATTTTGGCGGGGAGCTGTTTTTT.

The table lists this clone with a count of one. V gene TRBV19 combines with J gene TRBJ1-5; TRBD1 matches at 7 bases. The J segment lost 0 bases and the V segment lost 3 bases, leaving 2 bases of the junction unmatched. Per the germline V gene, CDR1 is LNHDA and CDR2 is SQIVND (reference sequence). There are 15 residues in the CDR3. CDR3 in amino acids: CASSIGDSSNQPQHF. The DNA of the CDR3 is TGTGCCAGTAGTATCGGGGACAGTAGCAATCAGCCCCAGCATTTT.

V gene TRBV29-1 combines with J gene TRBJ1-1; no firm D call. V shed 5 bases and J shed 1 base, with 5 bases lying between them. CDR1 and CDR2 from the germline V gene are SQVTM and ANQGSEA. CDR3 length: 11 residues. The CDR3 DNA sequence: TGCAGCGTTAATCGGAACACTGAAGCTTTCTTT. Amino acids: CSVNRNTEAFF.

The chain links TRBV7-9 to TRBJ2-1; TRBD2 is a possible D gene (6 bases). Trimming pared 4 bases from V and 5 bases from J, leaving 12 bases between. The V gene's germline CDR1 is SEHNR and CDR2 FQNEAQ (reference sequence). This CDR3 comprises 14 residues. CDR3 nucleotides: TGTGCCAGCAGCTCTCGGACTACCGACAATGAGCAGTTCTTC. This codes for CASSSRTTDNEQFF. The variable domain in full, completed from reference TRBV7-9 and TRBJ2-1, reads DTGVSQNPRHKITKRGQNVTFRCDPISEHNRLYWYRQTLGQGPEFLTYFQNEAQLEKSRLLSDRFSAERPKGSFSTLEIQRTEQGDSAMYLCASSSRTTDNEQFFGPGTRLTVL.

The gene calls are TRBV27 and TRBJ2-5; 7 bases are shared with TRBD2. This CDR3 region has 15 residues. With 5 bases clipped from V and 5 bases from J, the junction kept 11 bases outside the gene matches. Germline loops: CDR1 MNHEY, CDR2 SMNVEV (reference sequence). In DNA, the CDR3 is TGTGCCAGCAGTATCGGGACTACGGGCCGGGAGACCCAGTACTTC. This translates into CASSIGTTGRETQYF.

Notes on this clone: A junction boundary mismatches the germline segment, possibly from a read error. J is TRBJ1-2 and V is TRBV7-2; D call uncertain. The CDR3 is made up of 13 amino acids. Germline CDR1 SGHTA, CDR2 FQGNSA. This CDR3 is CASSLAQIYGYTF. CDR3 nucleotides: TGTGCCAGCAGCCTAGCACAGATCTATGGCTACACCTTC.

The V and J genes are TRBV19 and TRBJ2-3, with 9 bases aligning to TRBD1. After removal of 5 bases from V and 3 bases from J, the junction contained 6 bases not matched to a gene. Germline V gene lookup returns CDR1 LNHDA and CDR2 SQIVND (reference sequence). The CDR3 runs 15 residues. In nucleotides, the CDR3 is TGTGCCAGTAGTCCGGGACAGGGTTGGACAGATACGCAGTATTTT. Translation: CASSPGQGWTDTQYF.

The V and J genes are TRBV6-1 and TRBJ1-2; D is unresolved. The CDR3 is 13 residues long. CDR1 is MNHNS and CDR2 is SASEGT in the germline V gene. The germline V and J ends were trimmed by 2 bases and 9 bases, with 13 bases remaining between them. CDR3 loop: CASSELVTGSYTF. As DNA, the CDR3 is TGTGCCAGCAGTGAATTGGTCACGGGGAGCTACACCTTC.

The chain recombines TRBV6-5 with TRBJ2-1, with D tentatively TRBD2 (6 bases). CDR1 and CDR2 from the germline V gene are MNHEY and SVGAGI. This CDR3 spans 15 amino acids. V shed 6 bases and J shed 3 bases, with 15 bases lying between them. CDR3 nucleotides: TGTGCCAGCAGCCGAAGCGGGTTTAACTACAATGAGCAGTTCTTC. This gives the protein CASSRSGFNYNEQFF.

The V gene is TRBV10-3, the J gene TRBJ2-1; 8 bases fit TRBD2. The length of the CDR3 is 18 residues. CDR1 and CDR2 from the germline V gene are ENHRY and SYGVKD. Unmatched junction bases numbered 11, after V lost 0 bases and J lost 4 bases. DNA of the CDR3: TGTGCCATCAGTGAGTCGGGCCGTGGCGGGGGGAATTACAATGAGCAGTTCTTC. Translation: CAISESGRGGGNYNEQFF.

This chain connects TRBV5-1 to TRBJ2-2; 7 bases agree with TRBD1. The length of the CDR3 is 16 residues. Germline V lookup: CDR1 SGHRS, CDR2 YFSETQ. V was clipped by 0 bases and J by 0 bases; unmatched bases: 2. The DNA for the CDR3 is TGCGCCAGCAGCTTGGGACAGGGACCGAACACCGGGGAGCTGTTTTTT. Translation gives CASSLGQGPNTGELFF.

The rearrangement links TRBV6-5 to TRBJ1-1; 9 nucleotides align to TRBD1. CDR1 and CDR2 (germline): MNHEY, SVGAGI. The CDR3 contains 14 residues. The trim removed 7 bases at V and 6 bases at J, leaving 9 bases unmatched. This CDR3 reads CASTTGTGLPEAFF. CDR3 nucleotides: TGTGCCAGCACAACCGGGACAGGGTTGCCTGAAGCTTTCTTT.

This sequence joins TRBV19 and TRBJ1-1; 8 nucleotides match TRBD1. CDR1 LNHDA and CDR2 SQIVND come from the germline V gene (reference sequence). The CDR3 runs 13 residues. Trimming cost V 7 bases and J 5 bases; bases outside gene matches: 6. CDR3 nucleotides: TGTGCCAGTACTGACAGGGGAGGGACTGAAGCTTTCTTT. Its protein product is CASTDRGGTEAFF.

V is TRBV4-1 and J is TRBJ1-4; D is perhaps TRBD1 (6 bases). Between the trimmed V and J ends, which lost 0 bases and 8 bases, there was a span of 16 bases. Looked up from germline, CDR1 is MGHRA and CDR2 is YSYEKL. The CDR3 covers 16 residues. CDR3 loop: CASSQDRAGDYEKLFF. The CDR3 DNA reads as TGCGCCAGCAGCCAAGATCGGGCAGGGGATTACGAAAAACTGTTTTTT.

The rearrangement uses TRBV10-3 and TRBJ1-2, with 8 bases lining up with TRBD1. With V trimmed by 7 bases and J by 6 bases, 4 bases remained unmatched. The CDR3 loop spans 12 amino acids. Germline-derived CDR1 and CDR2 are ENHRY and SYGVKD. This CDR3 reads CAINGQGDGYTF. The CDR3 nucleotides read TGTGCCATCAACGGACAGGGTGATGGCTACACCTTC.

The CDR3 protein is CASSQDLSYGYTF. The CDR3 nucleotides are TGCGCCAGCAGCCAAGATCTCAGCTATGGCTACACCTTC. The V and J genes are TRBV4-1 and TRBJ1-2; no clear D gene. V lost 0 bases, J lost 4 bases, and 6 bases lay in between. Looked up from germline, CDR1 is MGHRA and CDR2 is YSYEKL. The CDR3 runs to 13 residues.

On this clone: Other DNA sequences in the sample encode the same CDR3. The CDR3 DNA is TGTGCCAGCAGCTTGGGAGGCACCAGCTCCTACAATGAGCAGTTCTTC. Residues: CASSLGGTSSYNEQFF. The chain employs TRBV5-4 and TRBJ2-1; D not certain. V lost 0 bases and J 0 bases, leaving 10 bases between the germline ends. Per the germline V gene, CDR1 is SGHNT and CDR2 is YYREEE (reference sequence). This CDR3 comprises 16 residues.

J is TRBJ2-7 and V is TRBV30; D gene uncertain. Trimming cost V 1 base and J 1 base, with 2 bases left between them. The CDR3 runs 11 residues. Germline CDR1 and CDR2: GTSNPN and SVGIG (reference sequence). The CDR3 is CAWSASYEQYF. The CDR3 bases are TGTGCCTGGAGTGCTTCCTACGAGCAGTACTTC.

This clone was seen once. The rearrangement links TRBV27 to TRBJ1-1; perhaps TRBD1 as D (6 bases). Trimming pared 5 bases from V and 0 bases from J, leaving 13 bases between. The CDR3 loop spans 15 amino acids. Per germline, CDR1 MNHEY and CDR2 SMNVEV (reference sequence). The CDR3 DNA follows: TGTGCCAGCAGTGTACCCGGGACATTGAACACTGAAGCTTTCTTT. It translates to CASSVPGTLNTEAFF.

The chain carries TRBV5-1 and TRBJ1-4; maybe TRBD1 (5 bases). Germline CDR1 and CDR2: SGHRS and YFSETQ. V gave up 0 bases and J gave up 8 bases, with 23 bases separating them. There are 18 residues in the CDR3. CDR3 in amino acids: CASSLDPHRQGSLEKLFF. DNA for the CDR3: TGCGCCAGCAGCTTGGATCCGCATCGGCAGGGATCACTCGAAAAACTGTTTTTT.